The 13 T cell receptor beta chains presented below share a single source sample, sequenced in a study of blood T cell repertoires in COVID-19. The data were produced by immunoSEQ multiplex PCR, yet TCRdb's version contains in-frame clones alone and is incomplete. Found here are about 67,000 clones, over 70% of them singletons; the top ten hold around 5%. Specimen: peripheral blood. The receptors here all came from a man aged 45-65 years with active COVID-19.

The chain is built from TRBV5-6 and TRBJ2-7; tentative D call: TRBD1 (5 bases). Germline loops: CDR1 SGHDT, CDR2 YYEEEE. The CDR3 runs 13 residues. V was cut by 4 bases and J by 2 bases, with 10 bases left in between. The CDR3 bases are TGTGCCAGCAGCAAGGACATTACCTACGAGCAGTACTTC. This sequence encodes CASSKDITYEQYF.

The gene calls are TRBV11-1 and TRBJ1-2; D not certain. The CDR3 has 16 residues. V gave up 0 bases and J gave up 0 bases, with 11 bases separating them. In germline, CDR1 is SGHAT, CDR2 FQDESV (reference sequence). The CDR3 here is CASSLAGPTTNYGYTF. The CDR3 coding sequence is TGTGCCAGCAGCTTAGCCGGTCCTACTACTAACTATGGCTACACCTTC. The whole variable domain, filled in from reference TRBV11-1 and TRBJ1-2, reads EAEVAQSPRYKITEKSQAVAFWCDPISGHATLYWYRQILGQGPELLVQFQDESVVDDSQLPKDRFSAERLKGVDSTLKIQPAELGDSAMYLCASSLAGPTTNYGYTFGSGTRLTVV.

The rearrangement uses TRBV28 and TRBJ2-3, with 7 positions matching TRBD1. Germline V gene data show CDR1 as MDHEN and CDR2 as SYDVKM. This CDR3 has 17 amino acids. Germline trimming cut 7 bases from V and 4 bases from J; bases unmatched to any gene: 17. CDR3 sequence reads: CASKGQRQGLRADTQYF. The DNA for the CDR3 is TGTGCCAGCAAAGGACAACGACAGGGCTTAAGGGCAGATACGCAGTATTTT.

The chain recombines TRBV27 with TRBJ1-1, with 11 nucleotides matching TRBD1. The germline V gene encodes CDR1 MNHEY and CDR2 SMNVEV (reference sequence). CDR3 length: 14 amino acids. The V segment lost 6 bases and the J segment 4 bases; nucleotides outside the gene matches: 4. DNA for the CDR3: TGTGCCAGCAGCGGACAGGGGGCACGCACTGAAGCTTTCTTT. Translated: CASSGQGARTEAFF.

Here the CDR3 reads CATSERQGWAGLAVQETQYF. CDR3 DNA: TGTGCCACCAGCGAACGACAGGGGTGGGCAGGACTAGCGGTACAAGAGACCCAGTACTTC. The V and J genes are TRBV15 and TRBJ2-5, with 10 bases aligning to TRBD2. The V and J ends lost 5 bases and 2 bases, in that order; junction bases with no gene match: 20. Germline V lookup: CDR1 LNHNV, CDR2 YYDKDF (reference sequence). The CDR3 contains 20 residues.

The V call is TRBV6-2 or TRBV6-3, the J call TRBJ2-1; D call uncertain. V dropped 2 bases and J dropped 6 bases, with 5 bases sitting between them. CDR3 length: 12 amino acids. CDR1 is MNHEY and CDR2 is SVGEGT in the germline V gene. CDR3 residues: CASSYPSNEQFF. CDR3 coding DNA: TGTGCCAGCAGTTACCCTAGCAATGAGCAGTTCTTC.

The chain uses TRBV10-3 and TRBJ2-3; TRBD2 might be the D (5 bases). V was trimmed by 4 bases and J by 3 bases, leaving 20 bases between them. In germline, CDR1 is ENHRY, CDR2 SYGVKD. The CDR3 length is 17 residues. CDR3 in DNA: TGTGCCATCAGTGGCAACTTACCCGGGGTGGGGACAGATACGCAGTATTTT. Protein sequence: CAISGNLPGVGTDTQYF.

CDR3 amino acids: CASSIGGQNTEAFF. CDR3 DNA sequence: TGTGCCAGTAGTATCGGGGGGCAGAACACTGAAGCTTTCTTT. This rearrangement joins TRBV19 to TRBJ1-1; maybe TRBD1 (6 bases). CDR3 length: 14 residues. The ends were cut back, 3 bases at V and 1 base at J, with 9 bases in the middle. The germline gives CDR1 LNHDA, CDR2 SQIVND (reference sequence).

The chain couples TRBV5-6 to TRBJ2-1, with a weak D call TRBD2 (5 bases). Per the germline V gene, CDR1 is SGHDT and CDR2 is YYEEEE. V was shortened by 5 bases and J by 7 bases, with 13 bases between the two germline ends. The CDR3 has 13 residues. Written as DNA, the CDR3 is TGTGCCAGCAGAGGACGCGGCGGGAATGAGCAGTTCTTC. This encodes CASRGRGGNEQFF.

V usage is TRBV18 and J usage is TRBJ1-2, with D maybe TRBD1 (6 bases). CDR3 size: 15 residues. The germline CDR1 and CDR2 sequences are KGHSH and LQKENI. V shed 0 bases and J shed 2 bases, with 10 bases lying between them. The CDR3 region has the DNA TGTGCCAGCTCACCACCCGGGACACCCAACTATGGCTACACCTTC. It specifies CASSPPGTPNYGYTF.

The rearrangement joins TRBV5-4 to TRBJ2-1; 9 bases fit TRBD2. The CDR3 has 15 amino acids. Looked up from germline, CDR1 is SGHNT and CDR2 is YYREEE (reference sequence). The ends lost 0 bases at V and 8 bases at J; junction bases unmatched: 6. Here the CDR3 reads CASSLAASGAYEQFF. CDR3 DNA: TGTGCCAGCAGCTTGGCCGCTAGCGGGGCCTATGAGCAGTTCTTC.

The rearrangement uses TRBV3-1 (or the pseudogene TRBV3-2) and TRBJ1-2; D is possibly TRBD1 (6 bases). CDR3 size: 18 residues. Germline V gene data show CDR1 as LGHDT and CDR2 as YNNKEL (reference sequence). Deletions cut 3 bases from V and 5 bases from J, with 25 bases between. The CDR3 nucleotides read TGTGCCAGCAGCCAGACTTTCCTCGGGGGGCAGACTGAGTATGGCTACACCTTC. Translated, it gives CASSQTFLGGQTEYGYTF.

V usage is TRBV7-6 and J usage is TRBJ1-1, with a weak D call TRBD1 (5 bases). The length of the CDR3 is 14 residues. The germline V gene encodes CDR1 SGHVS and CDR2 FNYEAQ. Trimming cost V 5 bases and J 2 bases, with 12 bases left between them. The CDR3 spells CASSDLTGNTEAFF. The CDR3 DNA reads as TGTGCCAGCAGCGACCTCACAGGAAACACTGAAGCTTTCTTT.